The rows below give T cell receptor beta chains drawn from one sample of a study of cytomegalovirus exposure and HLA in healthy donors. Profiled with immunoSEQ multiplex PCR; TCRdb holds only in-frame clones, not every one. In total, the table holds some 82,000 clones. What was sequenced was PBMCs. These receptors originate from a woman in her 30s in good health and CMV-seronegative. CDR3s include the opening cysteine and the closing phenylalanine or tryptophan. Fields, in order: V gene, D gene, J gene, CDR3 protein, CDR3 DNA. D genes are given only for firm matches.

v_call: TRBV18; d_call: TRBD1; j_call: TRBJ2-5; cdr3_aa: CASSPGQGETQYF; cdr3_nt: TGTGCCAGCTCACCGGGACAGGGGGAGACCCAGTACTTC
v_call: TRBV29-1; d_call: TRBD2; j_call: TRBJ2-1; cdr3_aa: CSVWTSGNNEQFF; cdr3_nt: TGCAGCGTTTGGACTAGCGGTAACAATGAGCAGTTCTTC
v_call: TRBV7-2; d_call: TRBD1; j_call: TRBJ2-7; cdr3_aa: CASSLRGQGQYF; cdr3_nt: TGTGCCAGCAGCTTAAGGGGACAGGGGCAGTACTTC
v_call: TRBV6-5; d_call: TRBD1; j_call: TRBJ1-1; cdr3_aa: CASRRTGEEAFF; cdr3_nt: TGTGCCAGCAGGCGGACAGGGGAGGAAGCTTTCTTT
v_call: TRBV5-6; d_call: -; j_call: TRBJ1-2; cdr3_aa: CASSFKGVGYTF; cdr3_nt: TGTGCCAGCAGCTTTAAAGGGGTCGGCTACACCTTC
v_call: TRBV7-9; d_call: TRBD2; j_call: TRBJ2-1; cdr3_aa: CASTGTSEYNEQFF; cdr3_nt: TGTGCCAGCACCGGGACTAGCGAATACAATGAGCAGTTCTTC
v_call: TRBV30; d_call: TRBD1; j_call: TRBJ2-3; cdr3_aa: CAWSGGTGGYGGTDTQYF; cdr3_nt: TGTGCCTGGAGTGGAGGGACAGGGGGCTACGGAGGCACAGATACGCAGTATTTT
v_call: TRBV6-1; d_call: -; j_call: TRBJ2-7; cdr3_aa: CASSTTAAYEQYF; cdr3_nt: TGTGCCAGCAGTACGACAGCTGCCTACGAGCAGTACTTC
v_call: TRBV4-1; d_call: TRBD1; j_call: TRBJ2-1; cdr3_aa: CASRHDRGEQFF; cdr3_nt: TGCGCCAGCAGACATGACAGGGGTGAGCAGTTCTTC
v_call: TRBV5-6; d_call: -; j_call: TRBJ2-7; cdr3_aa: CASSPGSGPPAYEQYF; cdr3_nt: TGTGCCAGCAGCCCAGGGAGCGGGCCTCCCGCCTACGAGCAGTACTTC
v_call: TRBV13; d_call: -; j_call: TRBJ2-1; cdr3_aa: CASSLRRSHVDEQFF; cdr3_nt: TGTGCCAGCAGCTTAAGGCGGAGTCACGTCGATGAGCAGTTCTTC
v_call: TRBV7-8; d_call: TRBD1; j_call: TRBJ2-1; cdr3_aa: CASSSGQLLGEQFF; cdr3_nt: TGTGCCAGCAGCTCGGGACAGCTGCTCGGTGAGCAGTTCTTC
v_call: TRBV30; d_call: TRBD1; j_call: TRBJ1-1; cdr3_aa: CAWGTVNTEAFF; cdr3_nt: TGTGCCTGGGGGACAGTGAACACTGAAGCTTTCTTT
v_call: TRBV5-6; d_call: TRBD1; j_call: TRBJ2-3; cdr3_aa: CASSFLTGAVDTQYF; cdr3_nt: TGTGCCAGCAGCTTCTTGACAGGGGCGGTGGATACGCAGTATTTT
v_call: TRBV18; d_call: TRBD1; j_call: TRBJ2-1; cdr3_aa: CASSDRVHDEQFF; cdr3_nt: TGTGCCAGCTCAGACAGGGTTCACGATGAGCAGTTCTTC
v_call: TRBV4-1; d_call: TRBD1; j_call: TRBJ2-1; cdr3_aa: CASSHAIRTGVIDNEQFF; cdr3_nt: TGCGCCAGCAGCCATGCGATTCGGACAGGAGTTATCGACAATGAGCAGTTCTTC
v_call: TRBV10-2; d_call: TRBD1; j_call: TRBJ2-7; cdr3_aa: CASRLGQANSYEQYF; cdr3_nt: TGCGCCAGCAGATTGGGACAGGCTAACTCCTACGAGCAGTACTTC
v_call: TRBV18; d_call: -; j_call: TRBJ2-5; cdr3_aa: CASSPGAMGQETQYF; cdr3_nt: TGTGCCAGCTCACCAGGGGCAATGGGCCAAGAGACCCAGTACTTC
v_call: TRBV11-2; d_call: -; j_call: TRBJ2-7; cdr3_aa: CASSRGQFYEQYF; cdr3_nt: TGTGCCAGCAGCAGAGGACAATTCTACGAGCAGTACTTC
v_call: TRBV7-8; d_call: -; j_call: TRBJ2-1; cdr3_aa: CASSPQAHNEQFF; cdr3_nt: TGTGCCAGCAGCCCCCAAGCTCACAATGAGCAGTTCTTC
v_call: TRBV7-9; d_call: -; j_call: TRBJ2-1; cdr3_aa: CASSLSGNEQFF; cdr3_nt: TGTGCCAGCAGCTTATCAGGCAATGAGCAGTTCTTC
v_call: TRBV6-1; d_call: TRBD1; j_call: TRBJ2-7; cdr3_aa: CASSDRTGGAYEQYF; cdr3_nt: TGTGCCAGCAGTGATCGGACAGGGGGTGCCTACGAGCAGTACTTC
v_call: TRBV6-1; d_call: TRBD1; j_call: TRBJ2-2; cdr3_aa: CASSEDPGTGALRTGELFF; cdr3_nt: TGTGCCAGCAGTGAAGATCCCGGGACAGGGGCGTTGAGGACCGGGGAGCTGTTTTTT
v_call: TRBV30; d_call: TRBD1; j_call: TRBJ2-1; cdr3_aa: CAWSLRQGWNEQFF; cdr3_nt: TGTGCCTGGAGTTTACGACAGGGTTGGAATGAGCAGTTCTTC
v_call: TRBV28; d_call: TRBD1; j_call: TRBJ1-2; cdr3_aa: CASSLTGSGYTF; cdr3_nt: TGTGCCAGCAGTTTGACAGGGTCTGGCTACACCTTC
v_call: TRBV12-2; d_call: -; j_call: TRBJ1-5; cdr3_aa: CASRLATGNQPQHF; cdr3_nt: TGTGCAAGTCGCTTAGCCACGGGTAATCAGCCCCAGCATTTT
v_call: TRBV29-1; d_call: TRBD1; j_call: TRBJ2-1; cdr3_aa: CSVDAGGFIDEQFF; cdr3_nt: TGCAGCGTTGACGCAGGGGGCTTCATCGATGAGCAGTTCTTC
v_call: TRBV7-9; d_call: TRBD1; j_call: TRBJ1-1; cdr3_aa: CASSRQGADTEAFF; cdr3_nt: TGTGCCAGCAGCCGACAGGGGGCTGACACTGAAGCTTTCTTT
v_call: TRBV20-1; d_call: -; j_call: TRBJ2-7; cdr3_aa: CSARVGIEQYF; cdr3_nt: TGCAGTGCTAGAGTCGGTATCGAGCAGTACTTC
v_call: TRBV18; d_call: TRBD1; j_call: TRBJ1-2; cdr3_aa: CASSLTRDSALYGYTF; cdr3_nt: TGTGCCAGCTCACTAACCCGGGACAGCGCACTCTATGGCTACACCTTC
v_call: TRBV2; d_call: TRBD2; j_call: TRBJ2-3; cdr3_aa: CASSVERDPSENTDTQYF; cdr3_nt: TGTGCCAGCAGTGTTGAGCGGGACCCCTCCGAGAACACAGATACGCAGTATTTT
v_call: TRBV27; d_call: TRBD2; j_call: TRBJ2-1; cdr3_aa: CASSYPGGGNEQFF; cdr3_nt: TGTGCCAGCAGTTATCCGGGAGGGGGGAATGAGCAGTTCTTC